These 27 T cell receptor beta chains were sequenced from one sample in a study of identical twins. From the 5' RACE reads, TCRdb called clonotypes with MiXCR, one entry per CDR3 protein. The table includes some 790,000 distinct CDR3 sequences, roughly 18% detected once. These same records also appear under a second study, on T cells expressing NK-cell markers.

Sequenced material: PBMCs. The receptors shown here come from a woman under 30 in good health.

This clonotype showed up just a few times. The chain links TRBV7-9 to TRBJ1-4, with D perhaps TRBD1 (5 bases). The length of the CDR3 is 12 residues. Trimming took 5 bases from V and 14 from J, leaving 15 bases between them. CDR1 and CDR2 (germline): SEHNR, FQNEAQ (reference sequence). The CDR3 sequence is CASSHNQGSLFF. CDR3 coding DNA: TGTGCCAGCAGCCATAACCAGGGCTCGCTGTTTTTT.

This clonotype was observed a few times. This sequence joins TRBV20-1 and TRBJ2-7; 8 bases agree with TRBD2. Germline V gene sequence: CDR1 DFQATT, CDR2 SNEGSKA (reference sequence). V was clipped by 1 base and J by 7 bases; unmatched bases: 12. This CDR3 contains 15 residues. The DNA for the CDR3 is TGCAGTGCTAGAGCTTGGGGTAGCGGGAAGTTTGAGCAGTACTTC. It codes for CSARAWGSGKFEQYF.

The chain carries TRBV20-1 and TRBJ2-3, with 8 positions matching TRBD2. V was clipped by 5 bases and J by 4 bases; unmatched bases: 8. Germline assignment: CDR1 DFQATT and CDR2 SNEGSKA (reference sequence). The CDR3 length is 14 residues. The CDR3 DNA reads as TGCAGTGCTCCAAGCGGGGGCCCCGCAGATACGCAGTATTTT. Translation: CSAPSGGPADTQYF.

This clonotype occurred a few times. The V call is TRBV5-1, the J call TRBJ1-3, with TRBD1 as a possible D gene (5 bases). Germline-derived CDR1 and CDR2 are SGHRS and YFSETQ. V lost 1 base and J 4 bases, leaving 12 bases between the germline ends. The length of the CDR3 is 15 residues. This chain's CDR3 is CASSLQGARGNTIYF. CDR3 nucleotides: TGCGCCAGCAGCTTGCAAGGGGCGAGGGGAAACACCATATATTTT.

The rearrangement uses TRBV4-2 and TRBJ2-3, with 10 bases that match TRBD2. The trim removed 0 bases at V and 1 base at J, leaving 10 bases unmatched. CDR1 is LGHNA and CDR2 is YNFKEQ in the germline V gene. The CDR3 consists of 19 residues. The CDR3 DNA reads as TGTGCCAGCAGCCAAGAATTCGGACTAGCGGACGTTCGCACAGATACGCAGTATTTT. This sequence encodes CASSQEFGLADVRTDTQYF.

The CDR3 loop is CASSFPFSGANVLTF. In DNA, the CDR3 is TGTGCCAGCAGCTTTCCTTTCTCTGGGGCCAACGTCCTGACTTTC. This chain joins TRBV3-1 and TRBJ2-6; D unclear. V lost 5 bases and J lost 0, with 8 bases in between. This CDR3 has 15 amino acids. Looked up from germline, CDR1 is LGHDT and CDR2 is YNNKEL (reference sequence).

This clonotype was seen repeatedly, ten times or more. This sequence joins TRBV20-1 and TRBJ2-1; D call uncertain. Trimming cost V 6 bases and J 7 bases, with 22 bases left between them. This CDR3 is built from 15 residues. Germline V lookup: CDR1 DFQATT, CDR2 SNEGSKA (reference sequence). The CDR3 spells CSAQPWSKALNEQFF. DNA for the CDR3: TGCAGTGCCCAACCTTGGAGCAAAGCGCTAAATGAGCAGTTCTTC.

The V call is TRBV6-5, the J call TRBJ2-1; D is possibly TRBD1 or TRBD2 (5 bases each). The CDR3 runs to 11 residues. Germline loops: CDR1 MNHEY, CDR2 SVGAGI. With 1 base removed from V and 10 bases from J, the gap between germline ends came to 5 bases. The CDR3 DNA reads TGTGCCAGCAGTTACTGGGGGGAGCAGTTCTTC. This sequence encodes CASSYWGEQFF.

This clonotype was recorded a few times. The CDR3 spells CSAQIALAGVDEQFF. The CDR3 DNA reads as TGCAGTGCCCAAATAGCCCTAGCGGGAGTCGATGAGCAGTTCTTC. The gene calls are TRBV20-1 and TRBJ2-1; TRBD2 matches 10 bases. The V gene end was trimmed by 6 bases and the J gene end by 8 bases; junction bases not matched to a gene: 13. The CDR3 is 15 residues long. Germline V gene data show CDR1 as DFQATT and CDR2 as SNEGSKA (reference sequence).

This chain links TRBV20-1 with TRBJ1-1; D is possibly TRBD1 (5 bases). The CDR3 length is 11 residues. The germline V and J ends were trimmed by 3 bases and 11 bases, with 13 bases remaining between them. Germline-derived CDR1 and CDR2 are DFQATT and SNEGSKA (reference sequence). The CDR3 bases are TGCAGTGCTAGCCCGGCCCACAGGGCTTTCTTT. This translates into CSASPAHRAFF.

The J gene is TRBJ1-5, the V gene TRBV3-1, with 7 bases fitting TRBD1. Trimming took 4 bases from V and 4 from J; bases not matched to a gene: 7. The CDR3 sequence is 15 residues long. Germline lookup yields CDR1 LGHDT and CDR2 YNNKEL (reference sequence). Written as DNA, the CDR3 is TGTGCCAGCAGCCGCTATGGGACAGTTAATCAGCCCCAGCATTTT. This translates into CASSRYGTVNQPQHF.

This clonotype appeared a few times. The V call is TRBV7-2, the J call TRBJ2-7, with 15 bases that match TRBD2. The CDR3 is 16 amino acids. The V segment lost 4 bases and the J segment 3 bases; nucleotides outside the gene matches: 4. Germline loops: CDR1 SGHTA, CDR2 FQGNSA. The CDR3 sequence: CASSSPGLAGGYEQYF. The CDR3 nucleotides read TGTGCCAGCAGCTCCCCGGGACTAGCGGGGGGCTACGAGCAGTACTTC.

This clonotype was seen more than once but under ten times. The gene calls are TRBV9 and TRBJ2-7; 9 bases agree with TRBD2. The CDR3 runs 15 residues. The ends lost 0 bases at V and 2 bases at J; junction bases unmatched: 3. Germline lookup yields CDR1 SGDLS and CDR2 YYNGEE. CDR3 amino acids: CASSVAASGAYEQYF. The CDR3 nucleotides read TGTGCCAGCAGCGTAGCGGCTAGCGGGGCCTACGAGCAGTACTTC.

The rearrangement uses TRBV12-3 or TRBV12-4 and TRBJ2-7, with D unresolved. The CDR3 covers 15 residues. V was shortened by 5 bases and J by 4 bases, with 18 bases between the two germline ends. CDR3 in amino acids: CASSPGPVARYEQYF. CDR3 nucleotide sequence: TGTGCCAGCAGTCCCGGGCCCGTAGCAAGGTACGAGCAGTACTTC.

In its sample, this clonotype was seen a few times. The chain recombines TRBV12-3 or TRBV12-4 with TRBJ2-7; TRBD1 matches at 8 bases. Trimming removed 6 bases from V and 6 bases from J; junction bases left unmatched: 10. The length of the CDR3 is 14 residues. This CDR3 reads CASSPTRTGTEQYF. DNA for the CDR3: TGTGCCAGCAGCCCAACCAGGACAGGGACCGAGCAGTACTTC.

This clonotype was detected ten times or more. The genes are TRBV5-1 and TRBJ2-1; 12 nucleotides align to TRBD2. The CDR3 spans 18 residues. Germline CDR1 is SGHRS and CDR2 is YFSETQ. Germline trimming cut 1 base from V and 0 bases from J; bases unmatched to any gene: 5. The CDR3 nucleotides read TGCGCCAGCAGCTTGACTAGCGGGAGGATTCTCTCCTACAATGAGCAGTTCTTC. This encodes CASSLTSGRILSYNEQFF.

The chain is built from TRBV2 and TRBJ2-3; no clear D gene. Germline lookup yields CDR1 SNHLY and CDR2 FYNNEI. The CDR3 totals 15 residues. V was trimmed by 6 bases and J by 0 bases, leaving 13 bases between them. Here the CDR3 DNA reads TGTGCCAGCAGGACCGGAAGATCTAGCACAGATACGCAGTATTTT. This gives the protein CASRTGRSSTDTQYF.

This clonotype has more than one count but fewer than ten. CDR3 amino acids: CAISALVAGYTDTQYF. In DNA, the CDR3 is TGTGCCATCAGTGCGTTGGTAGCGGGATATACAGATACGCAGTATTTT. This chain links TRBV10-3 with TRBJ2-3; 8 bases are a match to TRBD2. The CDR3 loop spans 16 amino acids. With 4 bases clipped from V and 3 bases from J, the junction kept 9 bases outside the gene matches. Germline V gives CDR1 ENHRY, CDR2 SYGVKD.

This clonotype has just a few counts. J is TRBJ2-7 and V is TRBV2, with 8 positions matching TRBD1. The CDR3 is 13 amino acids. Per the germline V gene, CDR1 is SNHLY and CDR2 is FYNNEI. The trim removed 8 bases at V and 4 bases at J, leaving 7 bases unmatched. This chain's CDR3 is CASQQGVPYEQYF. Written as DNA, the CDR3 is TGTGCCAGCCAACAGGGGGTACCTTACGAGCAGTACTTC.

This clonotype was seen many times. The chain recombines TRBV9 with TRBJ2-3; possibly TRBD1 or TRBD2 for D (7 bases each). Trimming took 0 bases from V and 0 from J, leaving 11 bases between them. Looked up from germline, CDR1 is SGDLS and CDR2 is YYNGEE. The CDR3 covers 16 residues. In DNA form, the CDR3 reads TGTGCCAGCAGCGTAGCAGGGGGGGCTAGCACAGATACGCAGTATTTT. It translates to CASSVAGGASTDTQYF. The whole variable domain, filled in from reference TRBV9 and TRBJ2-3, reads DSGVTQTPKHLITATGQRVTLRCSPRSGDLSVYWYQQSLDQGLQFLIQYYNGEERAKGNILERFSAQQFPDLHSELNLSSLELGDSALYFCASSVAGGASTDTQYFGPGTRLTVL.

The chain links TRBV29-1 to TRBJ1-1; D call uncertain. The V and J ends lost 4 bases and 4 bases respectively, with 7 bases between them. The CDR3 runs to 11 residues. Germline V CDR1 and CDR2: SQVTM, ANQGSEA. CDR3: CSVVGVTEAFF. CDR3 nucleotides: TGCAGCGTTGTCGGAGTCACTGAAGCTTTCTTT. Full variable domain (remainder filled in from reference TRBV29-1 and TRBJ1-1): SAVISQKPSRDICQRGTSLTIQCQVDSQVTMMFWYRQQPGQSLTLIATANQGSEATYESGFVIDKFPISRPNLTFSTLTVSNMSPEDSSIYLCSVVGVTEAFFGQGTRLTVV.

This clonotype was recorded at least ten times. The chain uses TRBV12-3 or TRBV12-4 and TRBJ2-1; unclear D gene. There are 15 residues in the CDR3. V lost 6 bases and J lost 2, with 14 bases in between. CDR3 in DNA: TGTGCCAGCAGAAACTTCAGATCCCCCTACAATGAGCAGTTCTTC. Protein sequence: CASRNFRSPYNEQFF.

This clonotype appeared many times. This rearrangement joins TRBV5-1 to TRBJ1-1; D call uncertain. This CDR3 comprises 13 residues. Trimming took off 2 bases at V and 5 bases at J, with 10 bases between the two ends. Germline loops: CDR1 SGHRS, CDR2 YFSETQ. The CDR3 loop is CASSFLRATEAFF. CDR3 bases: TGCGCCAGCAGCTTTCTGAGGGCGACTGAAGCTTTCTTT.

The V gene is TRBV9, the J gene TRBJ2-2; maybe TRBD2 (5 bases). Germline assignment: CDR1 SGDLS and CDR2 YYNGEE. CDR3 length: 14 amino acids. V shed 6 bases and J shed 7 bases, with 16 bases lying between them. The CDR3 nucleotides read TGTGCCAGCACGCCACAAACGGGGTTCGGGGAGCTGTTTTTT. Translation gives CASTPQTGFGELFF.

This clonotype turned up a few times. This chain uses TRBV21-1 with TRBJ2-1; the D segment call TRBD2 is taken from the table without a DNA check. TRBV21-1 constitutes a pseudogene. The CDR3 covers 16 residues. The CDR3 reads CASSTSADSSYNEQFF. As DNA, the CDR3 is TGTGCCAGCAGCACCTCAGCGGATAGCTCCTACAATGAGCAGTTCTTC.

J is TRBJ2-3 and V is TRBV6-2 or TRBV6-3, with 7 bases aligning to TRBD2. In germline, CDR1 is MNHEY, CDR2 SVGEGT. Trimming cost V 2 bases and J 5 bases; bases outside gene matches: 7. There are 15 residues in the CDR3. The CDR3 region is CASSYVAGVQDTQYF. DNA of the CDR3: TGTGCCAGCAGTTACGTTGCGGGAGTTCAAGATACGCAGTATTTT.

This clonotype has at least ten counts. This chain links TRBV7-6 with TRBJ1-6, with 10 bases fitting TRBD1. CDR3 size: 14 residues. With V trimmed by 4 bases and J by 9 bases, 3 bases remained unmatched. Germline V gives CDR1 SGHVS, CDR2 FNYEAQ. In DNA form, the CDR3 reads TGTGCCAGCAGCTCTGGACAGGGGGTTTCACCCCTCCACTTT. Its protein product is CASSSGQGVSPLHF. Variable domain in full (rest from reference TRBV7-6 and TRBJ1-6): GAGVSQSPRYKVTKRGQDVALRCDPISGHVSLYWYRQALGQGPEFLTYFNYEAQQDKSGLPNDRFSAERPEGSISTLTIQRTEQRDSAMYRCASSSGQGVSPLHFGNGTRLTVT.